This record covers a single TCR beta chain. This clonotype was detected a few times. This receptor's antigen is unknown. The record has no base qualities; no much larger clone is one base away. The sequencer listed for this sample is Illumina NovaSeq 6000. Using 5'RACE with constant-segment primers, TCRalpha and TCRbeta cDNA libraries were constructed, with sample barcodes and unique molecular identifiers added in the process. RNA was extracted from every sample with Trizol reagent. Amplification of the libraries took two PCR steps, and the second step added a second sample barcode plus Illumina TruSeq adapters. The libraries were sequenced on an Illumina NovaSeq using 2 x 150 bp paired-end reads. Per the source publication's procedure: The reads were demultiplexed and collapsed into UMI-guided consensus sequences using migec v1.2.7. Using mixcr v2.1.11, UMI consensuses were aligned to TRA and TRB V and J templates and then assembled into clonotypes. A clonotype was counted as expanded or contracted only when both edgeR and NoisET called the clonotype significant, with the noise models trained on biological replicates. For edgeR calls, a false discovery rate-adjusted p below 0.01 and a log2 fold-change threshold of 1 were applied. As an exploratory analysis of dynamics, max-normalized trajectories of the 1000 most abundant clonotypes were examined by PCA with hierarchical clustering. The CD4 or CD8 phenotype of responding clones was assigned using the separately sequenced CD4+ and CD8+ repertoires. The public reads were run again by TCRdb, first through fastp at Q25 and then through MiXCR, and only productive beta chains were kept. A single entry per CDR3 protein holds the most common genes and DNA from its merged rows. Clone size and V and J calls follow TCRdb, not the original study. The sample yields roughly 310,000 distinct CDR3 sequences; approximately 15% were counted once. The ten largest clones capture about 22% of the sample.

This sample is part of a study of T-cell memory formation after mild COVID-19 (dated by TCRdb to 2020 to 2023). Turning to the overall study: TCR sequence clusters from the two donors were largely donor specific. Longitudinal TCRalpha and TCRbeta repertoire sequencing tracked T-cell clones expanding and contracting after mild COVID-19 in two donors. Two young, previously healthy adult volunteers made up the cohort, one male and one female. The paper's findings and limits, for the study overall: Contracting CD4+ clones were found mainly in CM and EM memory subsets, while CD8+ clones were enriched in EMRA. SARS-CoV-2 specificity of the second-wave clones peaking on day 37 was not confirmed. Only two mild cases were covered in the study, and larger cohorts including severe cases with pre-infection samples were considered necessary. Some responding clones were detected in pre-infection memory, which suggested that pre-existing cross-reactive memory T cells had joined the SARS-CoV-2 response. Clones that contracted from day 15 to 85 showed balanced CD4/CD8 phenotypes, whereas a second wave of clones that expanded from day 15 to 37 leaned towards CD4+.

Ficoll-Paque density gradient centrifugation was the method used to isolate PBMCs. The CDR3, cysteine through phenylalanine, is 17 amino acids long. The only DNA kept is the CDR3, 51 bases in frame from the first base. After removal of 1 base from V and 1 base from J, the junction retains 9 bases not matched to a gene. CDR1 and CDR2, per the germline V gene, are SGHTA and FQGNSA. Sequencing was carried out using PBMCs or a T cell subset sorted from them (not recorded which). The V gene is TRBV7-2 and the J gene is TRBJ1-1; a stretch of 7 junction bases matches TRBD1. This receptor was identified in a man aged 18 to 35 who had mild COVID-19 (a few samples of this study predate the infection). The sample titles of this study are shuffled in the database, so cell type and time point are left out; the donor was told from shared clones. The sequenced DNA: TGTGCCAGCAGCTTAGTCCCTCAGGGGGTGGGGAACACTGAAGCTTTCTTT. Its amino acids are CASSLVPQGVGNTEAFF.